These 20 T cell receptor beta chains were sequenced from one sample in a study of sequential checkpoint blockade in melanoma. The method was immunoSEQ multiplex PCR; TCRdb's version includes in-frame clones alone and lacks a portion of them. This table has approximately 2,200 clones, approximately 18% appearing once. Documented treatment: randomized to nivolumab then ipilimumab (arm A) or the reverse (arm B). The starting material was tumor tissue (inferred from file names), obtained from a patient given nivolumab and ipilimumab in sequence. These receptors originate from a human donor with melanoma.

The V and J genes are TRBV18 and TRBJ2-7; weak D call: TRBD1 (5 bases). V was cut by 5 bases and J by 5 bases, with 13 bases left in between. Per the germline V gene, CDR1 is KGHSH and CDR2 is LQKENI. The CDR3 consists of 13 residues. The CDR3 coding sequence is TGTGCCAGCTCATCGACCAGGGTCCACGAGCAGTACTTC. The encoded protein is CASSSTRVHEQYF. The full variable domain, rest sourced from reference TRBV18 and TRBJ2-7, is NAGVMQNPRHLVRRRGQEARLRCSPMKGHSHVYWYRQLPEEGLKFMVYLQKENIIDESGMPKERFSAEFPKEGPSILRIQQVVRGDSAAYFCASSSTRVHEQYFGPGTRLTVT.

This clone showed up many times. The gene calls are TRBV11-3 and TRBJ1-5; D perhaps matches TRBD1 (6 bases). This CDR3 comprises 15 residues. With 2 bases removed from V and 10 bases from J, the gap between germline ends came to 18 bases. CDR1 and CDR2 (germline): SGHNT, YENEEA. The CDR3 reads CASSLRADRRLPQHF. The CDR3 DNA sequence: TGTGCCAGCAGCTTAAGGGCGGACAGACGGTTACCCCAGCATTTT.

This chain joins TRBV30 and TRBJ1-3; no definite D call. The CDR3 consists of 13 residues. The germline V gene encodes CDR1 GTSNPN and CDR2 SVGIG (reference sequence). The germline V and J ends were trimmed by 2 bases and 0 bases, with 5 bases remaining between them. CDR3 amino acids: CAWSRDSGNTIYF. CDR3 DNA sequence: TGTGCCTGGAGTCGTGACTCTGGAAACACCATATATTTT.

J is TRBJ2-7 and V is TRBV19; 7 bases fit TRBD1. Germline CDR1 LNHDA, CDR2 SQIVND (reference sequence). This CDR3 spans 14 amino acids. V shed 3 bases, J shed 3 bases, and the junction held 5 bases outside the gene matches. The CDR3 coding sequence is TGTGCCAGTAGTATCGGACAGGATGTCTACGAGCAGTACTTC. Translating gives CASSIGQDVYEQYF.

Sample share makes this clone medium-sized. The CDR3 loop reads CASSYPADEQFF. The CDR3 DNA follows: TGTGCCAGCAGTTACCCCGCCGATGAGCAGTTCTTC. This chain connects TRBV6-8 to TRBJ2-1, with no clear D. There are 12 residues in the CDR3. Trimming took 2 bases from V and 8 from J, leaving 7 bases between them. Germline CDR1 reads MNHGY; CDR2 reads SAAAGT.

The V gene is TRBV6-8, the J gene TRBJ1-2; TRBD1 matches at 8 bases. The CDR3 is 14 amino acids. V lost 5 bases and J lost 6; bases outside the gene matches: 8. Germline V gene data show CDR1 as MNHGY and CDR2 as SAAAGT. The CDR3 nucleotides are TGTGCCAGCAGTAACCCCAGGGGGCCGAATGGCTACACCTTC. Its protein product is CASSNPRGPNGYTF.

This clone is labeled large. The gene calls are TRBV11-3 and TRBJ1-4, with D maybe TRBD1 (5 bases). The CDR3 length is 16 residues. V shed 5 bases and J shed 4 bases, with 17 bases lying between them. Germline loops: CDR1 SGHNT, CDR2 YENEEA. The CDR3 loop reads CASSITGHGRNEKLFF. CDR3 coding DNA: TGTGCCAGCAGCATCACCGGACACGGACGTAATGAAAAACTGTTTTTT.

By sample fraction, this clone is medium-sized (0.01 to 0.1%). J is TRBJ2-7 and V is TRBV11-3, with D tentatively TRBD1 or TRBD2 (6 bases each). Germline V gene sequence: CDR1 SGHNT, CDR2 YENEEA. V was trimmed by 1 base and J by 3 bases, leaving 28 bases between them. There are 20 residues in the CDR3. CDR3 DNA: TGTGCCAGCAGCTTAGGTAGGGGGGTCGTTTATAACAGTATGGACTACGAGCAGTACTTC. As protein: CASSLGRGVVYNSMDYEQYF. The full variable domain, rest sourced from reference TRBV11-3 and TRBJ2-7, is EAGVVQSPRYKIIEKKQPVAFWCNPISGHNTLYWYLQNLGQGPELLIRYENEEAVDDSQLPKDRFSAERLKGVDSTLKIQPAELGDSAVYLCASSLGRGVVYNSMDYEQYFGPGTRLTVT.

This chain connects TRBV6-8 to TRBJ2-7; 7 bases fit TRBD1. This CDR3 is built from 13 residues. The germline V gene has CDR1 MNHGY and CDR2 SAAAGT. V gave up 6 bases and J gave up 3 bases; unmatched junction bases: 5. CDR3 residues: CASSRAGGYEQYF. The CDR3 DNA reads TGTGCCAGCAGCCGGGCAGGGGGCTACGAGCAGTACTTC.

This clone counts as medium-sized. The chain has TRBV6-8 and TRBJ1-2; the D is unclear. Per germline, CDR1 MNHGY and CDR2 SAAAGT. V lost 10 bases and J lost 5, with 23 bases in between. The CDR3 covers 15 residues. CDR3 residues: CAIRPEEGLWYGYTF. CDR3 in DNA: TGTGCCATCAGGCCCGAGGAGGGTTTGTGGTATGGCTACACCTTC.

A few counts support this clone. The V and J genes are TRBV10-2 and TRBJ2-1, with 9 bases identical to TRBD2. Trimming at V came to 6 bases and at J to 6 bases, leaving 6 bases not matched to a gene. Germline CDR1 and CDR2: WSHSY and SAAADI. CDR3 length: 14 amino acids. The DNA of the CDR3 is TGCGCCAGCAGCTTAGCGGGGGTGGGCAATGAGCAGTTCTTC. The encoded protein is CASSLAGVGNEQFF.

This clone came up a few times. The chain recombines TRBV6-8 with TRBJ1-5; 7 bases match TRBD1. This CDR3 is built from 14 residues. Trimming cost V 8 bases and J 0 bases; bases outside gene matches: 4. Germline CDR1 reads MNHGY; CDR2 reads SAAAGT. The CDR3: CASARGLSNQPQHF. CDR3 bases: TGTGCCAGCGCGAGGGGGCTTAGCAATCAGCCCCAGCATTTT.

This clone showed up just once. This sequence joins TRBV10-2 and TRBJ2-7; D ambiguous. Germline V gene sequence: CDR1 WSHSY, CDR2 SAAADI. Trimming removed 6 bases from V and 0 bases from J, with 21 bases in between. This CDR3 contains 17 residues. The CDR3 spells CASSNPFTGPSSYEQYF. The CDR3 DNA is TGCGCCAGCAGCAACCCGTTCACCGGCCCCAGCTCCTACGAGCAGTACTTC.

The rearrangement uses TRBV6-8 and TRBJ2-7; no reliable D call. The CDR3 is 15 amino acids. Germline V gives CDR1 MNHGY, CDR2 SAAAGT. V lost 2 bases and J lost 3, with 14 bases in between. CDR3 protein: CASSYPPGGIYEQYF. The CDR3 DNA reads TGTGCCAGCAGTTACCCCCCAGGCGGAATCTACGAGCAGTACTTC.

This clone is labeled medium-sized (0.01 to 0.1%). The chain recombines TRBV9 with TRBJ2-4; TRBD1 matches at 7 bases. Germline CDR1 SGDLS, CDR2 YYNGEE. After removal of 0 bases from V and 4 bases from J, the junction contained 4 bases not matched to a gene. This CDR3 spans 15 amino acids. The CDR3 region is CASSVEGTVKNIQYF. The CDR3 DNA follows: TGTGCCAGCAGCGTAGAAGGGACAGTTAAAAACATTCAGTACTTC. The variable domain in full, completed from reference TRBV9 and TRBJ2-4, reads DSGVTQTPKHLITATGQRVTLRCSPRSGDLSVYWYQQSLDQGLQFLIQYYNGEERAKGNILERFSAQQFPDLHSELNLSSLELGDSALYFCASSVEGTVKNIQYFGAGTRLSVL.

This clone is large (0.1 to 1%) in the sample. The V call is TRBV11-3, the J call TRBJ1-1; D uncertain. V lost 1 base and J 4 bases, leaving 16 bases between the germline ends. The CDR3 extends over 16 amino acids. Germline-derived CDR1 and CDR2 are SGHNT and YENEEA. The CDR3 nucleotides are TGTGCCAGCAGCTTAGGCGAAGTAGGGTTGGGCACTGAAGCTTTCTTT. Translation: CASSLGEVGLGTEAFF.

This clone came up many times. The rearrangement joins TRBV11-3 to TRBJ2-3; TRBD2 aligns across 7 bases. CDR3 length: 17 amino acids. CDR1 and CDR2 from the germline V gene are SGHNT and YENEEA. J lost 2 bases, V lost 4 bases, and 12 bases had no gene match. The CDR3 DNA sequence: TGTGCCAGCAGCTCGCGACTAGGAAGCGGGGTCACAGATACGCAGTATTTT. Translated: CASSSRLGSGVTDTQYF.

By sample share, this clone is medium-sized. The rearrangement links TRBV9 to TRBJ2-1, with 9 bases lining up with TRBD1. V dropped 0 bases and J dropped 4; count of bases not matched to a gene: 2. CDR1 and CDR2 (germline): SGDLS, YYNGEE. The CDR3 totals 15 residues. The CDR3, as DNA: TGTGCCAGCAGCGTAGAGGGGACAGGGTACAATGAGCAGTTCTTC. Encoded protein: CASSVEGTGYNEQFF.

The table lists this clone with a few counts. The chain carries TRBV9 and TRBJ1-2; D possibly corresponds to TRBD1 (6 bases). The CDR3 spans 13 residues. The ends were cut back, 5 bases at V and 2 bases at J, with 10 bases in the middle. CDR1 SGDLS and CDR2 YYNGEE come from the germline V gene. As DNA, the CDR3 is TGTGCCAGCAGGGACAGCCGAAACTATGGCTACACCTTC. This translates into CASRDSRNYGYTF.

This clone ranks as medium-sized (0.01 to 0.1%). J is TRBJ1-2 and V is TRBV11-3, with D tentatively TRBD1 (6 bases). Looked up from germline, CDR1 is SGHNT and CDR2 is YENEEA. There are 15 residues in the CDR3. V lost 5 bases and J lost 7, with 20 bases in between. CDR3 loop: CASSPRMGATSGYTF. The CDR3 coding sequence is TGTGCCAGCAGCCCAAGAATGGGGGCGACGAGTGGCTACACCTTC.